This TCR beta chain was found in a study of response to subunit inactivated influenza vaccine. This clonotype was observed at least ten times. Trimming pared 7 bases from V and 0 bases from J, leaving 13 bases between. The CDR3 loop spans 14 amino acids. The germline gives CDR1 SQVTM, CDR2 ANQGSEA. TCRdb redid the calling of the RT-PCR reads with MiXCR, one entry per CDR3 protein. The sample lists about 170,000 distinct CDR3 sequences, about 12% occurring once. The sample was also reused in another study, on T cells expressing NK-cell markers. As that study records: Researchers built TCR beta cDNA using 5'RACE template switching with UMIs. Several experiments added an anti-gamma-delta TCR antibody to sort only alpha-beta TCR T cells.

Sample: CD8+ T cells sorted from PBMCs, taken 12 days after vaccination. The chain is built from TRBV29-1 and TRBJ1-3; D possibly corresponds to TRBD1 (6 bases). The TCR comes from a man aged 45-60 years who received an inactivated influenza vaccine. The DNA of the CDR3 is TGCAGCGCCCAGGAAGGGGGCTCTGGAAACACCATATATTTT. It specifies CSAQEGGSGNTIYF.